This T cell receptor (beta chain) was observed in a study of a mutant IDH1 vaccine in newly diagnosed glioma. Looking at the study overall: The initiation of vaccination occurred 4-6 weeks after radiotherapy alone, or with temozolomide cycles. Earlier treatment was radiotherapy, temozolomide, or both, with most getting both. At week 47 came visit V13, while visit V12 had come at week 35.

The time point was: week 35, safety follow-up. Each vaccine dose was 300 ug of mutant IDH1 20-mer peptide, with topical imiquimod. Astrocytomas that were new, WHO grade 3 or 4, IDH1-mutant and ATRX-lost were present in the donors. This CDR3 is 12 amino acids long. The ends were cut back, 1 base at V and 6 bases at J, with 3 bases in the middle. The V gene's germline CDR1 is SEHNR and CDR2 FQNEAQ (reference sequence). Concerning this clone itself: The antigen is unknown.

Sequenced by immunoSEQ multiplex PCR; TCRdb stores in-frame clones only, minus some. The sample shows 30,000 or so clones, approximately 78% of them seen only once. The chain recombines TRBV7-9 with TRBJ2-2; no clear D gene. This clonotype was obtained from a woman aged 18-29 years with glioma. The sample consisted of PBMCs, taken from a glioma patient whose treatment included an IDH1 peptide vaccine. In DNA form, the CDR3 reads TGTGCCAGCAGCTTAGAAGCCGGGGAGCTGTTTTTT. It translates to CASSLEAGELFF.